This T cell receptor (beta chain) was observed in a study of yellow fever vaccine responses in identical twins. In regard to this clonotype: As yet, its antigen is unknown.

TCRdb used MiXCR to reprocess the RT-PCR reads, holding one entry per CDR3 protein. Of about 20,000 distinct CDR3 sequences listed, 65% to 85% are singletons. This CDR3 has 10 amino acids. V lost 5 bases to trimming and J lost 11 bases; unmatched junction nucleotides: 0. Notes on the study in general: On the reported evidence, twins' vaccine T cell responses seemed partly convergent and partly personalized.

The sequencing used T cells from blood (PBMCs), unsorted or a sorted subset (not recorded which), collected before or after yellow fever vaccination (not recorded which). This sequence joins TRBV23-1 and TRBJ2-5; 9 bases line up with TRBD1. TRBV23-1 qualifies as an ORF whose function is uncertain. The clonotype originates from a woman aged 18-35 years who received the yellow fever vaccine. CDR3 DNA sequence: TGCGCCAGCAGTGGGACAGGGCAGTACTTC. Its translation: CASSGTGQYF.